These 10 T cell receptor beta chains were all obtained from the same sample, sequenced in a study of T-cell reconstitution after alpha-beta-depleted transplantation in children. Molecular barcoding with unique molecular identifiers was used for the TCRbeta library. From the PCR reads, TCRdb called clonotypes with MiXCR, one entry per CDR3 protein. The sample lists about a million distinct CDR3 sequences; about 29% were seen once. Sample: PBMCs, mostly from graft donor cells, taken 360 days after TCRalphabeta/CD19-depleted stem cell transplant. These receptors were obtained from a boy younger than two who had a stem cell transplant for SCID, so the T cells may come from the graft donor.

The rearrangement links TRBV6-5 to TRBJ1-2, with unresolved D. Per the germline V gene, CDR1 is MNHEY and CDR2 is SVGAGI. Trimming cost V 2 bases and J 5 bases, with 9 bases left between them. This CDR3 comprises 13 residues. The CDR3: CASSYGSGYGYTF. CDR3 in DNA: TGTGCCAGCAGTTACGGGAGCGGTTATGGCTACACCTTC.

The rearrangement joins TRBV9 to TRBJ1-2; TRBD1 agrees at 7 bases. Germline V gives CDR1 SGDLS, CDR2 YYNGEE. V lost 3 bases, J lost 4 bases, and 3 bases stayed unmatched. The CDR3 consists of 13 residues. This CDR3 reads CASSGTGGYGYTF. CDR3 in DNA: TGTGCCAGCAGCGGGACAGGTGGCTATGGCTACACCTTC.

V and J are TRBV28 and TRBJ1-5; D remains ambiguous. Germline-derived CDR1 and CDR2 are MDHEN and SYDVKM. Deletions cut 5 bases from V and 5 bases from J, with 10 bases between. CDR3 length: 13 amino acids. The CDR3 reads CASSLVRDQPQHF. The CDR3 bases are TGTGCCAGCAGTCTGGTCCGGGATCAGCCCCAGCATTTT.

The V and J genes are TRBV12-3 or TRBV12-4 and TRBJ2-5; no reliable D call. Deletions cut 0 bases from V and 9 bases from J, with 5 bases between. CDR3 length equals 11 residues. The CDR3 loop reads CASSLAWAQYF. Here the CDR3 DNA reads TGTGCCAGCAGTTTAGCGTGGGCCCAGTACTTC.

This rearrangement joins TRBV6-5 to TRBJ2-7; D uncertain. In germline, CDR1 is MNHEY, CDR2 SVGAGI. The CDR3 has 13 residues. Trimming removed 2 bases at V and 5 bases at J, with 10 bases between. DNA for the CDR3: TGTGCCAGCAGTTACGTCACTTGGGACGAGCAGTACTTC. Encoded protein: CASSYVTWDEQYF.

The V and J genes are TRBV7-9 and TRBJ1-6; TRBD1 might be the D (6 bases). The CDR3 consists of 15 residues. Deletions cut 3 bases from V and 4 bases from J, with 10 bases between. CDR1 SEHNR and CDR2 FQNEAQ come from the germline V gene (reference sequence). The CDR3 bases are TGTGCCAGCAGCTTGCCAGGGGAATATAATTCACCCCTCCACTTT. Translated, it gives CASSLPGEYNSPLHF.

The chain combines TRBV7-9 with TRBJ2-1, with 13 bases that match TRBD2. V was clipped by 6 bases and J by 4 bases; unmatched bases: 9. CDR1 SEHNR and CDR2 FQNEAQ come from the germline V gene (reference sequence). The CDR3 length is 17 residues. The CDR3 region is CASRPRTSGGRYNEQFF. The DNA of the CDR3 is TGTGCCAGCAGGCCCAGGACTAGCGGGGGCCGGTACAATGAGCAGTTCTTC.

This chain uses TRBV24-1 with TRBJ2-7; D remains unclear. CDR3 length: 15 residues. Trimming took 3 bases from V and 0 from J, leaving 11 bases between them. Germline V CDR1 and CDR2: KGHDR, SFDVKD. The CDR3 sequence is CATSDPGASSYEQYF. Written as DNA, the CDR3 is TGTGCCACCAGTGATCCCGGTGCCTCCTCCTACGAGCAGTACTTC.

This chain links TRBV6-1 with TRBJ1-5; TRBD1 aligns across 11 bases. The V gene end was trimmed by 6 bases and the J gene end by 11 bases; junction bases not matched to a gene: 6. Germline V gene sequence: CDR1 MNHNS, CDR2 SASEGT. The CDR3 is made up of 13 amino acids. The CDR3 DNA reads TGTGCCAGCAGGGACAGGGGGCGCGGGACCCAGCATTTT. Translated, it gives CASRDRGRGTQHF.

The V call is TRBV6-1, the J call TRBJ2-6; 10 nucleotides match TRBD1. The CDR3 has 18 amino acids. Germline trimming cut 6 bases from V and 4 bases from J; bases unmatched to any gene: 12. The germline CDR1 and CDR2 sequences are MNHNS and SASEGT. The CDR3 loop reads CASRPRQGAVPGANVLTF. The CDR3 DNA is TGTGCCAGCAGACCCCGACAGGGGGCTGTCCCCGGGGCCAACGTCCTGACTTTC.